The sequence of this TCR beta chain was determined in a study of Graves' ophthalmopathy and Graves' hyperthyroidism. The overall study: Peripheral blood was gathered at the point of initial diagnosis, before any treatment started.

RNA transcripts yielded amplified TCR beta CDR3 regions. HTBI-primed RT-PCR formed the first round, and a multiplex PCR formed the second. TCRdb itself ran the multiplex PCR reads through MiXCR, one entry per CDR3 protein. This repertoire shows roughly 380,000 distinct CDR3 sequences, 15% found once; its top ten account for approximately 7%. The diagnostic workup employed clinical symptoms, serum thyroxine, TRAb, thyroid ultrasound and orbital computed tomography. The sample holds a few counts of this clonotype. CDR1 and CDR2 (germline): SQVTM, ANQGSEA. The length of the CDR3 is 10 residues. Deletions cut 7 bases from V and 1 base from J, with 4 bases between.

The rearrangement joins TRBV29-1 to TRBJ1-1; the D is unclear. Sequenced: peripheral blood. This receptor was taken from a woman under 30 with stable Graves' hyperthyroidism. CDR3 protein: CSGTNTEAFF. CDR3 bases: TGCAGCGGGACGAACACTGAAGCTTTCTTT.